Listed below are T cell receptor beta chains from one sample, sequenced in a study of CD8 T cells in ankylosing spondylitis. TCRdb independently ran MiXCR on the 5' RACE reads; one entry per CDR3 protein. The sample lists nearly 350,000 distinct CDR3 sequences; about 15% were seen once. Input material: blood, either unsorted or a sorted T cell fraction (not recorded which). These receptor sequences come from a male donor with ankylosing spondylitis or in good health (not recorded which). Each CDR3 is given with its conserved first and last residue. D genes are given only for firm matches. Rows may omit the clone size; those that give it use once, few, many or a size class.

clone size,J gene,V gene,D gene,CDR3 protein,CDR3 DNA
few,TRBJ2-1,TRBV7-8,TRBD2,CASSPVRGGEQFF,TGTGCCAGCAGCCCGGTCCGGGGGGGCGAGCAGTTCTTC
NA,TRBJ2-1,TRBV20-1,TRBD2,CSARDEATSGLSSYNEQFF,TGCAGTGCTAGAGATGAGGCGACTAGCGGTCTCAGCTCCTACAATGAGCAGTTCTTC
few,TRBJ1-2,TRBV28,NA,CASRERDGYTF,TGTGCCAGCAGAGAGCGTGATGGCTACACCTTC
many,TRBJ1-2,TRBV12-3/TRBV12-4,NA,CASTQGRFYGYTF,TGTGCCAGCACCCAGGGCCGATTCTATGGCTACACCTTC
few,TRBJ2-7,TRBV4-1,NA,CASSVELRGEQYF,TGCGCCAGCAGCGTGGAGTTGCGGGGCGAGCAGTACTTC
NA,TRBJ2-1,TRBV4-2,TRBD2,CASSQRRTSGEYNEQFF,TGTGCCAGCAGCCAACGCCGGACTAGCGGTGAATACAATGAGCAGTTCTTC
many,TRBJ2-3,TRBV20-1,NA,CSARERGLGDTQYF,TGCAGTGCTAGAGAGCGGGGCCTAGGAGATACGCAGTATTTT
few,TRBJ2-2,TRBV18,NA,CASSRRRDITGELFF,TGTGCCAGCTCCCGTAGAAGGGATATCACCGGGGAGCTGTTTTTT
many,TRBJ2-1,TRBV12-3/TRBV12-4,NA,CASSLRGYHNEQFF,TGTGCCAGCAGTCTTAGGGGCTACCACAATGAGCAGTTCTTC
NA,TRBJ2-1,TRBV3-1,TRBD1,CASSLPGTGKNEQFF,TGTGCCAGCAGCCTTCCGGGGACAGGGAAGAATGAGCAGTTCTTC
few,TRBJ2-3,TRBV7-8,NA,CASSPEQATDTQYF,TGTGCCAGCAGCCCGGAGCAAGCTACAGATACGCAGTATTTT
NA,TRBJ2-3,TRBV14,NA,CASSPGSTTQYF,TGTGCCAGCAGCCCTGGGTCGACTACGCAGTATTTT
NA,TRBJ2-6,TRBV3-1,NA,CASSQDRLISGANVLTF,TGTGCCAGCAGCCAAGATCGTCTGATCTCTGGGGCCAACGTCCTGACTTTC
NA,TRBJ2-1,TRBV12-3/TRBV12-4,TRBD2,CASSLSSGHNEQFF,TGTGCCAGCAGTTTGTCTAGCGGACACAATGAGCAGTTCTTC
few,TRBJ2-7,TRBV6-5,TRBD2,CASSSGRVAGASEQYF,TGTGCCAGCAGTTCCGGCCGGGTAGCGGGAGCGAGCGAGCAGTACTTC
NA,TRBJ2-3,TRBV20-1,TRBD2,CSAYSGGGPDTQYF,TGCAGTGCTTATAGCGGGGGGGGGCCAGATACGCAGTATTTT